This T cell receptor (beta chain) was documented in a study of circulating and synovial CD4+ cells in juvenile arthritis. The CDR3 contains 14 residues. The V and J ends lost 5 bases and 5 bases respectively, with 16 bases between them. The germline V gene has CDR1 SGHRS and CDR2 YFSETQ. Study-level points and caveats: Diversity here was lower than in bulk blood CD4 cells. CPL versus bulk CD4 samples: T cell genome counts differed by at least an order of magnitude.

This table comes from immunoSEQ multiplex PCR, and its TCRdb copy is limited to in-frame clones, with some not included. The profile covers about 3,600 clones, with approximately 80% appearing a single time and 2.5% to 4% taken by the ten largest. A remark on this clone: Its antigen is not known.

Patients with active juvenile idiopathic arthritis donated these samples. The receptor was derived from a human donor with juvenile idiopathic arthritis. The rearrangement joins TRBV5-1 to TRBJ1-2; D possibly corresponds to TRBD1 (5 bases). Sequencing was carried out using CD4+ T cells from synovial fluid. The CDR3, as DNA: TGCGCCAGCAGAGAGGACACAAAACCTTATGGCTACACCTTC. Its translation: CASREDTKPYGYTF.